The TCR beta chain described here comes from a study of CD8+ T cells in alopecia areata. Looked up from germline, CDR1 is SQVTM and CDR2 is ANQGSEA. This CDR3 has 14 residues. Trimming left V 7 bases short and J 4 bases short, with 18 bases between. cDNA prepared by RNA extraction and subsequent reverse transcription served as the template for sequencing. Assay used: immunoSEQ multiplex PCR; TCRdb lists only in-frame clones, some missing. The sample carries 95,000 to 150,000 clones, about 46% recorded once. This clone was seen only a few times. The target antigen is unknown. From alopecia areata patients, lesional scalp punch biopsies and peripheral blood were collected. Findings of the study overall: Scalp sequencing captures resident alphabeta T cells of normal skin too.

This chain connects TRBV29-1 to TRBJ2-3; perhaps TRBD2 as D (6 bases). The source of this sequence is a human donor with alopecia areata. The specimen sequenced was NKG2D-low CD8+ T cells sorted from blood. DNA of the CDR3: TGCAGCGCCGAGCCGGGAGAGTGGGCAGATACGCAGTATTTT. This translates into CSAEPGEWADTQYF.